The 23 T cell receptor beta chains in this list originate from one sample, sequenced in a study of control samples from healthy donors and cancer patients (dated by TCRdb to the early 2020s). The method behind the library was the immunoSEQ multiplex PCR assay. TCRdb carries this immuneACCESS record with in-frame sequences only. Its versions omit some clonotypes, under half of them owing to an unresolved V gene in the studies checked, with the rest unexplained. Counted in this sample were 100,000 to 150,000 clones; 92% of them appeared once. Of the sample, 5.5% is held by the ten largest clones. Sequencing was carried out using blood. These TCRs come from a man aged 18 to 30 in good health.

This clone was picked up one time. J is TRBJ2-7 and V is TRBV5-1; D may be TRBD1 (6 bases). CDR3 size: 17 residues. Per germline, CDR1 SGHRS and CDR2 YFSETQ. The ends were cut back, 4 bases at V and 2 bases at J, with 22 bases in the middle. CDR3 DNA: TGCGCCAGCAGCATCTCAGGCCAGGGGACCCCCACCTACGAGCAGTACTTC. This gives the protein CASSISGQGTPTYEQYF. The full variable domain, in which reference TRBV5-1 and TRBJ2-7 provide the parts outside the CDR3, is KAGVTQTPRYLIKTRGQQVTLSCSPISGHRSVSWYQQTPGQGLQFLFEYFSETQRNKGNFPGRFSGRQFSNSRSEMNVSTLELGDSALYLCASSISGQGTPTYEQYFGPGTRLTVT.

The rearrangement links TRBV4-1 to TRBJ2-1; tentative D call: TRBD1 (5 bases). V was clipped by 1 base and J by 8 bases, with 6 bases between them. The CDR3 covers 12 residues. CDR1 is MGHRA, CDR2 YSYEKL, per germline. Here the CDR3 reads CASSQVGDEQFF. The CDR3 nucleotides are TGCGCCAGCAGCCAAGTAGGGGATGAGCAGTTCTTC.

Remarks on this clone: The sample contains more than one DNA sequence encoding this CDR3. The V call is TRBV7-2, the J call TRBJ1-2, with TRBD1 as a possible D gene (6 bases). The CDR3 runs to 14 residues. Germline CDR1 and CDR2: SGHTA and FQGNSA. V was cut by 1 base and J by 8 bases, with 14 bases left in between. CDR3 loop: CASSLVGGLRGYTF. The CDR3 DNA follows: TGTGCCAGCAGCTTAGTTGGGGGGCTGCGGGGCTACACCTTC.

CDR3 coding DNA: TGTGCCACCAGCAGAGGACAGGGATGGCAGTTCTTC. Protein sequence: CATSRGQGWQFF. The rearrangement uses TRBV15 and TRBJ2-1; 7 positions agree with TRBD1. CDR1 LNHNV and CDR2 YYDKDF come from the germline V gene (reference sequence). The CDR3 covers 12 residues. J was trimmed by 12 bases and V by 1 base; bases with no gene match: 3.

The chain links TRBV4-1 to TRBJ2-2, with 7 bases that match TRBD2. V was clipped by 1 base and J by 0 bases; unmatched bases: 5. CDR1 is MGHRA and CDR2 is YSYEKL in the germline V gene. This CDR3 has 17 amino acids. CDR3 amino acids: CASSQAGGYTNTGELFF. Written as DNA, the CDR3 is TGCGCCAGCAGCCAAGCGGGGGGATATACGAACACCGGGGAGCTGTTTTTT.

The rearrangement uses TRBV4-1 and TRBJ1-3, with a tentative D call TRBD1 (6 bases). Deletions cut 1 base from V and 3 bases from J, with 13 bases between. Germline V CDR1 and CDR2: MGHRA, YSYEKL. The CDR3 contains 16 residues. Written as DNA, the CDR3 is TGCGCCAGCAGCCAAGGGGTCAGGGGTTTTGGAAACACCATATATTTT. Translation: CASSQGVRGFGNTIYF.

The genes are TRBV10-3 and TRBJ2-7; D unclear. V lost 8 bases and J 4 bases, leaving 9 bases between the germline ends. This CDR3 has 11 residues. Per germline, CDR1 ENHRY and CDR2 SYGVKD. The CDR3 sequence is CAIYSGYEQYF. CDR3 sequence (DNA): TGTGCCATCTACTCCGGGTACGAGCAGTACTTC.

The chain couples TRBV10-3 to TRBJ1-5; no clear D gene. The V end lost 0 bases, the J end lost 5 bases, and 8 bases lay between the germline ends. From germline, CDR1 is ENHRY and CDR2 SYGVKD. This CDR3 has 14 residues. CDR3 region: CAISESYGDQPQHF. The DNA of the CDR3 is TGTGCCATCAGTGAGTCATATGGGGATCAGCCCCAGCATTTT.

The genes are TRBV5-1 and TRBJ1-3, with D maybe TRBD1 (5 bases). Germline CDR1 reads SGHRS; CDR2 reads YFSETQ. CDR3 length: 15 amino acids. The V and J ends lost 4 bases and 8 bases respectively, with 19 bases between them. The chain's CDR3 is CASSPGGVNSDTIYF. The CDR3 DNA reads TGCGCCAGCAGCCCCGGGGGGGTAAATTCGGACACCATATATTTT.

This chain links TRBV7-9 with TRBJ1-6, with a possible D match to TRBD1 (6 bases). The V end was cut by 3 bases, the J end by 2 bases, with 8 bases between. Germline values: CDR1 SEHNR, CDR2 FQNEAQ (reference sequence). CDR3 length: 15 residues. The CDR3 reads CASSFWGPYNSPLHF. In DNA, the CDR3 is TGTGCCAGCAGCTTTTGGGGGCCCTATAATTCACCCCTCCACTTT. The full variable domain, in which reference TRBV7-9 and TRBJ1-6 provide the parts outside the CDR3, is DTGVSQNPRHKITKRGQNVTFRCDPISEHNRLYWYRQTLGQGPEFLTYFQNEAQLEKSRLLSDRFSAERPKGSFSTLEIQRTEQGDSAMYLCASSFWGPYNSPLHFGNGTRLTVT.

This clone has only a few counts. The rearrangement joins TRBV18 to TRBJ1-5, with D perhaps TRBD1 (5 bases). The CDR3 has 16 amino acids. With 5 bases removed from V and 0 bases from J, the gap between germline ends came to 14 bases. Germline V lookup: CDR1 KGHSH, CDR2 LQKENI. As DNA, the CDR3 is TGTGCCAGCTCATTGGGGCCGTCCTATAGCAATCAGCCCCAGCATTTT. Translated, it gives CASSLGPSYSNQPQHF.

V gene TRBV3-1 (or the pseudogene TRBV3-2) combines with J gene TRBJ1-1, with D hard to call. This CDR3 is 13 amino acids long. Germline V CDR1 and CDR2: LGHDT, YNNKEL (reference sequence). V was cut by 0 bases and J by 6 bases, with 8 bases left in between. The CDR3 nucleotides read TGTGCCAGCAGCCAAGACCTCGGCCCTGAAGCTTTCTTT. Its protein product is CASSQDLGPEAFF.

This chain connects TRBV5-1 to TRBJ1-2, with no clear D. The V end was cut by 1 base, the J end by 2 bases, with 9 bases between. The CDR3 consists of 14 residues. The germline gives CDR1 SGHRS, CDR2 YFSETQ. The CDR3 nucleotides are TGCGCCAGCAGCTTGTCGTTCTTGAACTATGGCTACACCTTC. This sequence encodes CASSLSFLNYGYTF.

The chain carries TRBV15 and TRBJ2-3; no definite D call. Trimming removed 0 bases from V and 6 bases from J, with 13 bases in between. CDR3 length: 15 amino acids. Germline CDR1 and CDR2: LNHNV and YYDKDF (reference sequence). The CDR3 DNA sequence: TGTGCCACCAGCAGAGACCCCGACTTCCTCGATACGCAGTATTTT. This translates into CATSRDPDFLDTQYF. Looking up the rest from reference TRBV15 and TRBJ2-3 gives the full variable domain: DAMVIQNPRYQVTQFGKPVTLSCSQTLNHNVMYWYQQKSSQAPKLLFHYYDKDFNNEADTPDNFQSRRPNTSFCFLDIRSPGLGDTAMYLCATSRDPDFLDTQYFGPGTRLTVL.

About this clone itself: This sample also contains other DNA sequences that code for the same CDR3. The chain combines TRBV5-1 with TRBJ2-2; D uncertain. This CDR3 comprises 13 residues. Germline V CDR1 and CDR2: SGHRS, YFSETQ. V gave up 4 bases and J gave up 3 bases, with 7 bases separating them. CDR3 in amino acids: CASSPGYTGELFF. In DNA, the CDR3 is TGCGCCAGCAGCCCGGGCTACACCGGGGAGCTGTTTTTT.

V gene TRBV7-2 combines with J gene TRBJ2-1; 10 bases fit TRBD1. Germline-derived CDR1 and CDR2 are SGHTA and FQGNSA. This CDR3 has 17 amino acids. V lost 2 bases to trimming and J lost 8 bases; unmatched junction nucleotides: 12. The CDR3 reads CASSLTTFRDRGYEQFF. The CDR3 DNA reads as TGTGCCAGCAGCTTAACAACTTTCCGGGACAGGGGCTATGAGCAGTTCTTC.

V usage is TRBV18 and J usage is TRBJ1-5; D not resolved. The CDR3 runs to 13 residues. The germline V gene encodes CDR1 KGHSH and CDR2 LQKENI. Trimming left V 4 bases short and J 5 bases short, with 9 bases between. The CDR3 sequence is CASSLDSDQPQHF. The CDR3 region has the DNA TGTGCCAGCTCACTCGACTCTGATCAGCCCCAGCATTTT.

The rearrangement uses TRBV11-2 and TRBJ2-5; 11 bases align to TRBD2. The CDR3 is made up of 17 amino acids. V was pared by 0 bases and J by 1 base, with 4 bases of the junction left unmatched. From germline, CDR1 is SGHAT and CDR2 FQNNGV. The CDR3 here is CASSLEALAGGQETQYF. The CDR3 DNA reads TGTGCCAGCAGCTTAGAGGCCCTAGCGGGGGGCCAAGAGACCCAGTACTTC.

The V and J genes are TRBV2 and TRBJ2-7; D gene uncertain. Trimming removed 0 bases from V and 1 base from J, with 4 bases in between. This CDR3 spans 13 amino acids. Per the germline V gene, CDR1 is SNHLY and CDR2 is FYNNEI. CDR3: CASSEAASYEQYF. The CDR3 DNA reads TGTGCCAGCAGTGAAGCGGCATCCTACGAGCAGTACTTC.

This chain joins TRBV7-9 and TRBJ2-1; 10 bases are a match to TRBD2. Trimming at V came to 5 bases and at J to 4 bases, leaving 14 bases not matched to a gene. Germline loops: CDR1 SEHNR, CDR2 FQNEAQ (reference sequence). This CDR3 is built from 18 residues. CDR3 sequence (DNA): TGTGCCAGCAGCCTCCGGTTATATACTAGCGGGGTTTACAATGAGCAGTTCTTC. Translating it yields CASSLRLYTSGVYNEQFF.

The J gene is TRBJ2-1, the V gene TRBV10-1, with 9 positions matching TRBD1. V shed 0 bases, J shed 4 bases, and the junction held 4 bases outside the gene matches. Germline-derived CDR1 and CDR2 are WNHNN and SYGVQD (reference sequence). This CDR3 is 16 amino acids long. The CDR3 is CASSESGTGFYNEQFF. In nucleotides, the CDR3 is TGCGCCAGCAGTGAGTCGGGGACAGGGTTTTACAATGAGCAGTTCTTC.

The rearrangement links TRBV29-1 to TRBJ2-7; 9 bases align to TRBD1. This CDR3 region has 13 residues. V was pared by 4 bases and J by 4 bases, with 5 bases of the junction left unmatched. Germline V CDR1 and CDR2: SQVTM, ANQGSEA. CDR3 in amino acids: CSVGQGVGYEQYF. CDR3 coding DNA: TGCAGCGTTGGACAGGGGGTGGGGTACGAGCAGTACTTC.

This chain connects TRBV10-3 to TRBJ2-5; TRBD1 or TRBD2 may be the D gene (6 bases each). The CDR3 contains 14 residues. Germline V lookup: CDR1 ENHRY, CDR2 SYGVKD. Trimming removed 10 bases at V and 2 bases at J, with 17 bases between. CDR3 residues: CANNMGGPQETQYF. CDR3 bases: TGTGCCAACAATATGGGGGGCCCGCAAGAGACCCAGTACTTC.